This T cell receptor beta chain is drawn from a study of response to subunit inactivated influenza vaccine. About this clonotype: What it binds is not known.

Findings of the study overall: That few new T cells are recruited by each seasonal influenza vaccination was the authors' suggestion.

MiXCR, run by TCRdb on the RT-PCR reads, gives a single entry per CDR3 protein. Seen here are over 650,000 distinct CDR3 sequences, under 20% observed once, and the top ten hold roughly a tenth. This CDR3 has 14 amino acids. Germline V gene data show CDR1 as KGHSH and CDR2 as LQKENI. Trimming stripped 3 bases from V and 3 bases from J, with 12 bases between. Specimen: PBMCs from blood, collected roughly 5 days after vaccination. This TCR was sampled from a man aged 45-60 years who received an inactivated influenza vaccine. J is TRBJ2-7 and V is TRBV18; D is unclear. The CDR3 sequence is CASSPTEPSYEQYF. In nucleotides, the CDR3 is TGTGCCAGCTCACCCACCGAACCTAGCTACGAGCAGTACTTC.